The sequence of this T cell receptor (beta chain) was determined in a study of cytomegalovirus exposure and HLA in healthy donors. Study outcomes and limitations: The authors later found TCR association rates varying by HLA locus, with DRB1 most and HLA-C fewest. Analysis performed later showed TCR beta chains linked to HLA being more clonally expanded than equally common others. Prior analysis indicated that the majority of TCR beta V segments exhibited productivity approximately 90% or approximately 30% of the time.

Regarding this clone: Its cognate antigen is unknown.

In the PCR, 60 Vbeta and 13 Jbeta primers were used. Per the study methods: Per a later analysis, the number of unique TCR beta chains was around 80 million, of which 9 million to 14 million were shared. Profiled with immunoSEQ multiplex PCR; TCRdb holds only in-frame clones, not every one. V, J and clone size derive from that table, while D and trimming were established from the DNA sequence. Here the sample spans roughly 200,000 clones, around 85% being singletons. The CDR3 is made up of 11 amino acids. Germline V gives CDR1 PRHDT, CDR2 FYEKMQ (reference sequence). V was trimmed by 0 bases and J by 11 bases, leaving 7 bases between them.

The TCR originated in a woman aged 45-60 years in good health and CMV-seronegative. Sequencing input: PBMCs. The chain has TRBV13 and TRBJ1-1; no clear D gene. The CDR3 reads CASSLGTIAFF. The CDR3 DNA is TGTGCCAGCAGCTTAGGGACAATTGCTTTCTTT.